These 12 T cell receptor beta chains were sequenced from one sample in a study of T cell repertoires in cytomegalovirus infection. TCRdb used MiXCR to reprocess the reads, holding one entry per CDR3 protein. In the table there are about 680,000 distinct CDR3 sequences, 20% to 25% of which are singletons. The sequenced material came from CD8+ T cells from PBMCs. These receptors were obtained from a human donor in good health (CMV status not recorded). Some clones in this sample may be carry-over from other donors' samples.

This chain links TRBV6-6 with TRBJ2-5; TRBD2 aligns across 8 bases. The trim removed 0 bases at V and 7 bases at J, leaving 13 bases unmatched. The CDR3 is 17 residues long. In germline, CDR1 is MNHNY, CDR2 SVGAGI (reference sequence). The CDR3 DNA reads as TGTGCCAGCAGTTACTCGAAAGCTAGCGGGCCTGCCGGGACCCAGTACTTC. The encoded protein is CASSYSKASGPAGTQYF.

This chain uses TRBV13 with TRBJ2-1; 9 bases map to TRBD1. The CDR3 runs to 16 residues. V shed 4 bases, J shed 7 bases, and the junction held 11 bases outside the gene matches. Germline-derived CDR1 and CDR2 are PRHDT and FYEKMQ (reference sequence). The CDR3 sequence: CASSSPYRGQRNEQFF. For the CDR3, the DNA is TGTGCCAGCAGCTCCCCTTACAGGGGGCAGAGAAATGAGCAGTTCTTC.

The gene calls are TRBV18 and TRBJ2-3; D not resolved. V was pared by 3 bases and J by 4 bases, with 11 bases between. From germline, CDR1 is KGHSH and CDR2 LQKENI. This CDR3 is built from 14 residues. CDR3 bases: TGTGCCAGCTCACCTCCCCGACTCCCAGATACGCAGTATTTT. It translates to CASSPPRLPDTQYF.

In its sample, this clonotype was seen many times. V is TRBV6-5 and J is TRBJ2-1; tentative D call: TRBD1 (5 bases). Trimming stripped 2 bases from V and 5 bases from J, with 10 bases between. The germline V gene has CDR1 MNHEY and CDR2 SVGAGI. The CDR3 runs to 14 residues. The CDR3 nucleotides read TGTGCCAGCAGTTACAGGGGAAAAGACAATGAGCAGTTCTTC. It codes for CASSYRGKDNEQFF.

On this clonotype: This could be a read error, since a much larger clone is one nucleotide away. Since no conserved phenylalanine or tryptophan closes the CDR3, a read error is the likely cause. CDR3 in amino acids: CASSYSGGTYEQYI. CDR3 sequence (DNA): TGTGCCAGCAGTTACTCCGGTGGGACCTACGAGCAGTACATC. This rearrangement joins TRBV6-5 to TRBJ2-7; D is ambiguous. Germline loops: CDR1 MNHEY, CDR2 SVGAGI. The CDR3 extends over 14 amino acids. V was trimmed by 0 bases and J by 2 bases, leaving 8 bases between them.

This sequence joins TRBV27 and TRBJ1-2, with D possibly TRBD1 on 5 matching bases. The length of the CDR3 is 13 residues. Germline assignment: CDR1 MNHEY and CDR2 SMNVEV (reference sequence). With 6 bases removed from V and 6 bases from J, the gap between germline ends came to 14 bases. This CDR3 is CASRTSVGDGYTF. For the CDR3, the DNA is TGTGCCAGCAGAACATCCGTAGGGGATGGCTACACCTTC.

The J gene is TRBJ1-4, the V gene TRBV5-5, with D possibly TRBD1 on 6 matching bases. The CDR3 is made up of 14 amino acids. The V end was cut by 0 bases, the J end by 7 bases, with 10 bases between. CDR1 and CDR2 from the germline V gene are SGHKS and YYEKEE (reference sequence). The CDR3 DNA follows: TGTGCCAGCAGCTTGGCCGGGGGCAGTGAAAAACTGTTTTTT. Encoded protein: CASSLAGGSEKLFF.

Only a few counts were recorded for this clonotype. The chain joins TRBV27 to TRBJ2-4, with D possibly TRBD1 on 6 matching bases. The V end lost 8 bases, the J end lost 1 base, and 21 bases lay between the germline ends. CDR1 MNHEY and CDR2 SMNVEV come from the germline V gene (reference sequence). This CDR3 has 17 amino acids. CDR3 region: CASLSLQGLRAKNIQYF. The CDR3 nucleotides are TGTGCCAGCCTGAGCCTACAGGGCCTCCGGGCCAAAAACATTCAGTACTTC.

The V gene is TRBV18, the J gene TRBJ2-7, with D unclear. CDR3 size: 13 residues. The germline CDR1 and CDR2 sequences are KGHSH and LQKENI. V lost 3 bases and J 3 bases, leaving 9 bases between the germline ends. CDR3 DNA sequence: TGTGCCAGCTCACCGACGGTTGACTACGAGCAGTACGTC. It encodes CASSPTVDYEQYV.

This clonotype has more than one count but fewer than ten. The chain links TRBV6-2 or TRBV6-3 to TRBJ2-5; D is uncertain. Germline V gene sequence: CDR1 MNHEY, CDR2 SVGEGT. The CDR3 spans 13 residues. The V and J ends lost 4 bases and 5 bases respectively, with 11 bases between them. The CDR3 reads CASSSYRRETQYF. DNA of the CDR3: TGTGCCAGCAGTTCCTACAGAAGGGAGACCCAGTACTTC.

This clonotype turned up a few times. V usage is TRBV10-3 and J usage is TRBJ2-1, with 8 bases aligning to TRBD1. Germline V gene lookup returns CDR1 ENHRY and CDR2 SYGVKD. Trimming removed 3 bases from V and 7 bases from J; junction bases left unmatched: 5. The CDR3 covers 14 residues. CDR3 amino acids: CAISDRTGWNEQFF. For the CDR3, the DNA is TGTGCCATCAGTGATAGGACAGGGTGGAATGAGCAGTTCTTC.

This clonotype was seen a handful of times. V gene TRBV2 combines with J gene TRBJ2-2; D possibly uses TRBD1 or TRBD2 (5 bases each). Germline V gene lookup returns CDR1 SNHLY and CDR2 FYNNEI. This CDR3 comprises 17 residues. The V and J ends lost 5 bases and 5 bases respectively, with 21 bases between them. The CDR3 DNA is TGTGCCAGCAGTCTCTTACGGGGCGATGGGGCTACCGGGGAGCTGTTTTTT. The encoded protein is CASSLLRGDGATGELFF.